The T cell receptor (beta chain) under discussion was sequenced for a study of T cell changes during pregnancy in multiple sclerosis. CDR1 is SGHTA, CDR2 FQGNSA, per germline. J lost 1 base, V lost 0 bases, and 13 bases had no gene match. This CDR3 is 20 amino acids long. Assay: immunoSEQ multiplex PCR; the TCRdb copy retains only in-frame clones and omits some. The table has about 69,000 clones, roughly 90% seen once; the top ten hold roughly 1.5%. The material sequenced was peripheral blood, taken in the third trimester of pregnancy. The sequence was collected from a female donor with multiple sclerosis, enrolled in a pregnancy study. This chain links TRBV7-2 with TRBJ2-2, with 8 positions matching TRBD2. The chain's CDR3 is CASSLAEGLAGFRNTGELFF. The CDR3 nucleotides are TGTGCCAGCAGCTTAGCTGAGGGTTTAGCGGGGTTCCGGAACACCGGGGAGCTGTTTTTT.